The present T cell receptor (beta chain) was sequenced within a study of identical twins (dated by TCRdb to the mid-2010s). Regarding the study in general: TCR alpha and beta repertoires from monozygotic twins, unrelated adults of various ages and cord blood were deep-sequenced to test whether fetal clonotypes persist. Replicate twin experiments were performed at different times using different library preparation protocols to rule out contamination.

V and J are trimmed by 0 bases and 4 bases, and the gene matches miss 21 bases of the junction. The CDR3 sequence holds 22 residues, the cysteine and phenylalanine included. Of the read, only the CDR3 DNA is kept; its 66 bases are in frame from base 1. CDR1 and CDR2, looked up from the germline V gene (reference sequence), are LGHDT and YNNKEL. All donors were healthy Caucasians. Three pairs of female monozygotic twins, all aged 18 to 29 years, were included in the twin cohort. Peripheral blood mononuclear cells were the source from which RNA for the TCR libraries was isolated. Many counts were recorded for this clonotype. The target of this receptor is not known. No clone much larger than this one lies a single base away; base qualities are absent. The paper as a whole reports these results and caveats: Recombination models systematically underestimated out-of-frame TCR alpha sharing in monozygotic twins but agreed with sharing between unrelated individuals. A weaker excess of twin sharing was found in beta out-of-frame sequences because the signal-to-noise ratio was lowered by fewer shared sequences. Invariant T cells such as MAIT and iNKT could partly confound zero-insertion analyses, though diverse VJ usage argued against this for most clonotypes. Fewer insertions were carried by abundant cord blood beta clonotypes, a similar but weaker trend appeared in young adult naive repertoires, and no such trend appeared in memory repertoires. Compared with coincidental sharing between unrelated individuals, out-of-frame TCR alpha sequences shared between twins had an excess of sequences with low generation probability. Conclusions relied on cross-sectional statistical analysis, since the same donors could not be followed over many years.

Library generation was performed with 5' RACE. The sequencer listed for this sample is Illumina HiSeq 2000. Template switching added a universal primer binding site, and the final cDNA carried a unique molecular identifier that allowed TCR cDNA molecules to be counted accurately. First-strand cDNA for TCR alpha and beta chains was synthesized from specific primers in the conserved constant-segment region. To control for contamination, every cDNA library carried two barcodes: a SMART-Mk sample barcode plus Illumina barcodes. TruSeq adapter sequences along with Illumina sample barcodes were introduced in two successive PCR steps. Sequencing of the TCR alpha and beta cDNA libraries was done on the Illumina HiSeq platform using custom primers. In the authors' own workflow: MiGEC was used to process raw reads and extract unique molecular identifiers, and MiXCR was used to find CDR3 positions. For each individual, recombination models were inferred using an EM algorithm with the repgenHMM and IGoR tools. Shared clonotype analysis was performed with the tcR package in R, normalizing sharing by the product of cloneset sizes. To study raw recombination free of thymic and clonal selection effects, out-of-frame nonproductive sequences were analyzed. TCRdb redid the processing of the public reads, applying fastp at Q25 and MiXCR, and retained in-frame beta chains. Every CDR3 protein is listed once, alongside the most common genes and DNA of its rows. It is TCRdb's table, rather than the study itself, that gives the V and J calls and clone size. The sample includes 500,000 to 700,000 distinct CDR3 sequences, with less than 9% observed a single time. The top ten clonotypes cover 1.6% of the sample.

This sample was also put to use in a study of yellow fever vaccine responses in identical twins. The second study, in turn, reports: According to the authors, the vaccine-induced T cell response in identical twins seemed to be partly convergent and partly specific to each individual. In the study, vaccine-responding T cell clones were precisely tracked in identical twins.

The chain employs TRBV3-1 and TRBJ2-3; 11 of the junction bases match TRBD2. The sequenced material came from PBMCs. The TCR originated in a woman under 30 in good health. The CDR3 has the sequence CASSQDPQLIAGGPAYPDTQYF. The nucleotide sequence is TGTGCCAGCAGCCAAGACCCTCAATTGATAGCGGGGGGGCCCGCTTACCCAGATACGCAGTATTTT.